Below are 16 T cell receptor beta chains sequenced from a single sample in a study of tumor-infiltrating lymphocytes in primary liver carcinoma. A constant-region primer served to make TCR beta cDNA from about 530 ng total RNA. Investigators got TCR beta libraries out of three nested multiplex PCR rounds, done with slightly modified ARM-PCR. With TRBV1-TRBV30 forward primers and a C-beta reverse primer, the first two PCR rounds were run for about 10 cycles each. TCRdb reprocessed the multiplex PCR reads via MiXCR and lists one record per CDR3 protein. The table lists about 310,000 distinct CDR3 sequences, 65% of them singletons. Germline DNA was also extracted, and blood RNA was taken from unsorted whole blood. The sequenced sample consisted of peripheral blood. These receptors all come from a man aged 40-49 years with primary liver carcinoma and hepatitis B virus infection.

This clonotype came up a few times. The rearrangement joins TRBV5-1 to TRBJ2-2, with D perhaps matching TRBD2 (5 bases). V lost 4 bases and J 7 bases, leaving 17 bases between the germline ends. The CDR3 is 15 amino acids. Germline V gives CDR1 SGHRS, CDR2 YFSETQ. CDR3 DNA sequence: TGCGCCAGCAGCCCGGAGGCGGGTCTCTTCGGGGAGCTGTTTTTT. Protein product: CASSPEAGLFGELFF.

This clonotype was detected many times. This chain uses TRBV5-4 with TRBJ2-3; no reliable D call. Trimming cost V 4 bases and J 3 bases, with 3 bases left between them. Germline V gives CDR1 SGHNT, CDR2 YYREEE (reference sequence). This CDR3 region has 11 residues. This CDR3 reads CASSKTDTQYF. The CDR3 nucleotides read TGTGCCAGCAGCAAGACAGATACGCAGTATTTT.

The chain carries TRBV19 and TRBJ1-1; the D gene is possibly TRBD1 (6 bases). Germline V gene sequence: CDR1 LNHDA, CDR2 SQIVND (reference sequence). The CDR3 length is 14 residues. V was shortened by 8 bases and J by 0 bases, with 13 bases between the two germline ends. The CDR3 bases are TGTGCCAGTGGTTCACAGGGCATGAACACTGAAGCTTTCTTT. It translates to CASGSQGMNTEAFF. Variable domain in full (rest from reference TRBV19 and TRBJ1-1): DGGITQSPKYLFRKEGQNVTLSCEQNLNHDAMYWYRQDPGQGLRLIYYSQIVNDFQKGDIAEGYSVSREKKESFPLTVTSAQKNPTAFYLCASGSQGMNTEAFFGQGTRLTVV.

This chain links TRBV30 with TRBJ1-2, with D possibly TRBD1 on 6 matching bases. V lost 7 bases and J 4 bases, leaving 19 bases between the germline ends. The CDR3 totals 14 residues. Germline lookup yields CDR1 GTSNPN and CDR2 SVGIG (reference sequence). CDR3: CAYRAAGGRYGYTF. CDR3 sequence (DNA): TGTGCCTATCGAGCGGCGGGGGGCCGCTATGGCTACACCTTC.

This clonotype occurred a few times. The chain is built from TRBV28 and TRBJ2-2; TRBD2 might be the D (5 bases). This CDR3 has 13 amino acids. Trimming removed 5 bases at V and 5 bases at J, with 9 bases between. Germline values: CDR1 MDHEN, CDR2 SYDVKM. DNA for the CDR3: TGTGCCAGCAGTCAGCTAGCTACCGGGGAGCTGTTTTTT. Its protein product is CASSQLATGELFF.

The gene calls are TRBV6-6 and TRBJ2-7; the D gene is possibly TRBD2 (6 bases). Trimming took off 2 bases at V and 5 bases at J, with 16 bases between the two ends. The CDR3 runs 15 residues. Germline V gene sequence: CDR1 MNHNY, CDR2 SVGAGI (reference sequence). For the CDR3, the DNA is TGTGCCAGCAGTTACCCGGGAGATGGGTACAACGAGCAGTACTTC. Translated, it gives CASSYPGDGYNEQYF.

In this sample, this clonotype turned up many times. The chain links TRBV10-2 to TRBJ2-6; D might be TRBD1 (6 bases). The CDR3 is 15 amino acids. CDR1 is WSHSY, CDR2 SAAADI, per germline. The V end was cut by 2 bases, the J end by 4 bases, with 9 bases between. Written as DNA, the CDR3 is TGCGCCAGCAGTGAGATCCAGGGGGGGGCCAACGTCCTGACTTTC. This codes for CASSEIQGGANVLTF.

There are many counts of this clonotype. The chain joins TRBV6-1 to TRBJ2-3; D might be TRBD1 (5 bases). Germline loops: CDR1 MNHNS, CDR2 SASEGT. V lost 6 bases and J lost 7, with 11 bases in between. This CDR3 is built from 12 residues. CDR3 residues: CASRSPGYTQYF. CDR3 nucleotide sequence: TGTGCCAGCAGAAGCCCAGGGTATACGCAGTATTTT.

Notes on this clonotype: A clone one base away is much larger, so this may be a read error. This chain links TRBV29-1 with TRBJ2-7, with unresolved D. The CDR3 totals 10 residues. V was clipped by 6 bases and J by 4 bases, with 7 bases between them. CDR1 SQVTM and CDR2 ANQGSEA come from the germline V gene. This CDR3 reads CSVIVYEQYF. DNA of the CDR3: TGCAGCGTAATAGTTTACGAGCAGTACTTC.

This clonotype was observed a handful of times. A much larger clonotype is one base distant, so this may be a read error. The chain combines TRBV12-3 or TRBV12-4 with TRBJ2-5; unclear D gene. The CDR3 covers 13 residues. The CDR3 sequence is CASNLARRETQYF. The CDR3 DNA reads TGTGCCAGCAATTTAGCACGAAGAGAGACCCAGTACTTC.

The V and J genes are TRBV10-3 and TRBJ2-1; the match to TRBD2 covers 7 bases. Germline V gives CDR1 ENHRY, CDR2 SYGVKD. The CDR3 is 13 residues long. Trimming at V came to 5 bases and at J to 6 bases, leaving 4 bases not matched to a gene. The CDR3 reads CAISPWTSNEQFF. CDR3 nucleotide sequence: TGTGCCATCAGTCCCTGGACTAGCAATGAGCAGTTCTTC.

This chain uses TRBV4-1 with TRBJ2-7; 9 nucleotides align to TRBD1. Germline lookup yields CDR1 MGHRA and CDR2 YSYEKL. V lost 0 bases and J lost 4; bases outside the gene matches: 7. The CDR3 length is 16 residues. The CDR3 DNA follows: TGCGCCAGCAGCCAAGACCTGGACAGGGGTATTTACGAGCAGTACTTC. The encoded protein is CASSQDLDRGIYEQYF.

This clonotype was picked up one time. V is TRBV13 and J is TRBJ1-2, with a weak D call TRBD1 (6 bases). CDR1 is PRHDT, CDR2 FYEKMQ, per germline (reference sequence). Trimming cost V 5 bases and J 10 bases, with 17 bases left between them. This CDR3 contains 13 residues. The chain's CDR3 is CASSPTGGHDYTF. CDR3 nucleotide sequence: TGTGCCAGCAGCCCGACAGGCGGCCATGACTACACCTTC.

On this clonotype itself: A much bigger clone sits one base away, suggesting this may be a read error. V and J are TRBV6-1 and TRBJ1-1; D unresolved. The CDR3 consists of 15 residues. Trimming took off 7 bases at V and 3 bases at J, with 18 bases between the two ends. The V gene's germline CDR1 is MNHNS and CDR2 SASEGT. CDR3 protein: CASTPLVGIDTEAFF. CDR3 coding DNA: TGTGCCAGCACTCCCCTCGTTGGGATCGACACTGAAGCTTTCTTT.

As to this clonotype: The CDR3 ends on some other residue instead of the conserved phenylalanine or tryptophan, so this is likely a read error. V gene TRBV6-2 or TRBV6-3 combines with J gene TRBJ2-1, with D tentatively TRBD1 (5 bases). Germline-derived CDR1 and CDR2 are MNHEY and SVGEGT. There are 13 residues in the CDR3. The CDR3 protein is CVSSSVSGNEQFL. CDR3 in DNA: TGTGTCAGCAGTTCAGTTTCAGGGAATGAGCAGTTCCTC.

As to this clonotype: One end of the junction does not line up with germline, which may come from a read error. This rearrangement joins TRBV5-6 to TRBJ2-1, with D possibly being TRBD2 (6 bases). CDR3 size: 16 residues. Per the germline V gene, CDR1 is SGHDT and CDR2 is YYEEEE. The CDR3 DNA follows: TGTACCAGCAGCTTGTCTGTGGGAGGCTTCTACAATGAGCAGTTCTTC. Translation: CTSSLSVGGFYNEQFF.